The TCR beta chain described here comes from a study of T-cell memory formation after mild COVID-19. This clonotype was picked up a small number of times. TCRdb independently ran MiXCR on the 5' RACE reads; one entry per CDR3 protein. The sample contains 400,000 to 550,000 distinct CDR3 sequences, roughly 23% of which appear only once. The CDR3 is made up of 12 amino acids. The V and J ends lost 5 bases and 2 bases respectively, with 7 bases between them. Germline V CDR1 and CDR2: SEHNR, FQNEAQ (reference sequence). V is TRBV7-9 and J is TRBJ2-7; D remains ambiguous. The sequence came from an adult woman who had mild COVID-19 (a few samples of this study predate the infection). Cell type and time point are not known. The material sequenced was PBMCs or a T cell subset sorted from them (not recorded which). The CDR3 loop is CASSPRTYEQYF. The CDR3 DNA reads TGTGCCAGCAGCCCCCGGACCTACGAGCAGTACTTC.